This passage covers 19 T cell receptor beta chains from one sample sequenced in a study of blood T cell repertoires in COVID-19. The protocol was immunoSEQ multiplex PCR, while the TCRdb copy is restricted to in-frame clones and leaves out a portion. The sample lists under 200,000 clones, around four fifths seen once, with roughly 1.9% in the top ten. The sequenced sample consisted of peripheral blood. These receptors all stem from a woman older than 75 with acute or convalescent COVID-19.

The chain is built from TRBV24-1 and TRBJ2-5, with 9 nucleotides matching TRBD1. Germline V gives CDR1 KGHDR, CDR2 SFDVKD. The junction had 5 bases not matched to a gene; V was cut back by 3 bases and J by 4 bases. The CDR3 extends over 15 amino acids. The CDR3 sequence: CATSDTGGAGETQYF. The CDR3 nucleotides read TGTGCCACCAGTGATACAGGGGGCGCGGGAGAGACCCAGTACTTC.

The CDR3 is CSVELNTEAFF. The CDR3 nucleotides are TGCAGCGTTGAATTAAACACTGAAGCTTTCTTT. V usage is TRBV29-1 and J usage is TRBJ1-1; D unresolved. Germline V gives CDR1 SQVTM, CDR2 ANQGSEA. Trimming removed 2 bases from V and 2 bases from J, with 3 bases in between. The CDR3 extends over 11 amino acids.

The chain joins TRBV19 to TRBJ1-1; D is uncertain. The ends were cut back, 1 base at V and 3 bases at J, with 3 bases in the middle. Germline lookup yields CDR1 LNHDA and CDR2 SQIVND (reference sequence). The CDR3 contains 12 residues. CDR3 loop: CASSIVDTEAFF. The CDR3 DNA sequence: TGTGCCAGTAGTATAGTAGACACTGAAGCTTTCTTT.

The CDR3 is CASSSGTSGRARDTQYF. For the CDR3, the DNA is TGTGCCAGCAGTTCCGGGACTAGCGGGAGGGCCCGAGATACGCAGTATTTT. This chain links TRBV27 with TRBJ2-3, with 16 bases aligning to TRBD2. Losses at the gene ends were 4 bases for V and 5 bases for J; bases not matched to a gene: 6. Germline V lookup: CDR1 MNHEY, CDR2 SMNVEV (reference sequence). This CDR3 has 17 residues.

This rearrangement joins TRBV4-3 to TRBJ1-1; maybe TRBD1 (6 bases). V was trimmed by 0 bases and J by 1 base, leaving 12 bases between them. CDR3 length equals 16 residues. Germline CDR1 and CDR2: LGHNA and YSLEER. In DNA form, the CDR3 reads TGCGCCAGCAGCCAAGATTCTCGGGGGGCGAACACTGAAGCTTTCTTT. It is translated as CASSQDSRGANTEAFF.

The chain employs TRBV2 and TRBJ1-1; no firm D call. The CDR3 runs to 14 residues. CDR1 and CDR2 (germline): SNHLY, FYNNEI. V lost 5 bases to trimming and J lost 4 bases, with 14 bases between them. Here the CDR3 reads CASSLSLVSTEAFF. The CDR3 DNA sequence: TGTGCCAGCAGTCTTTCCCTGGTGAGCACTGAAGCTTTCTTT.

The chain links TRBV7-8 to TRBJ2-5; TRBD1 is a possible D gene (6 bases). Between the trimmed V and J ends, which lost 2 bases and 5 bases, there was a span of 12 bases. Germline V gives CDR1 SGHVS, CDR2 FQNEAQ. This CDR3 spans 14 amino acids. CDR3 coding DNA: TGTGCCAGCAGCTTAATAACAGGGTTGGAGACCCAGTACTTC. Amino acids: CASSLITGLETQYF.

This rearrangement joins TRBV4-1 to TRBJ1-1; D is uncertain. The CDR3 contains 15 residues. V gave up 1 base and J gave up 5 bases, with 14 bases separating them. Germline CDR1 and CDR2: MGHRA and YSYEKL. The CDR3 sequence is CASSQGPGGGTEAFF. The CDR3, as DNA: TGCGCCAGCAGCCAAGGGCCGGGTGGAGGTACTGAAGCTTTCTTT.

The chain couples TRBV7-8 to TRBJ1-4; perhaps TRBD1 as D (5 bases). The CDR3 spans 15 residues. Trimming left V 3 bases short and J 0 bases short, with 8 bases between. Germline loops: CDR1 SGHVS, CDR2 FQNEAQ. CDR3 sequence: CASSFDRATNEKLFF. The CDR3 DNA reads TGTGCCAGCAGCTTCGACAGAGCAACTAATGAAAAACTGTTTTTT.

The chain couples TRBV5-1 to TRBJ2-5; 11 bases are a match to TRBD2. V was clipped by 0 bases and J by 4 bases; unmatched bases: 8. This CDR3 region has 17 residues. From germline, CDR1 is SGHRS and CDR2 YFSETQ. Here the CDR3 reads CASSLGASGRRGETQYF. As DNA, the CDR3 is TGCGCCAGCAGCTTGGGGGCTAGCGGGAGGAGAGGAGAGACCCAGTACTTC.

J is TRBJ1-6 and V is TRBV30; D is undetermined. There are 14 residues in the CDR3. Trimming stripped 0 bases from V and 6 bases from J, with 9 bases between. The V gene's germline CDR1 is GTSNPN and CDR2 SVGIG (reference sequence). CDR3 residues: CAWSVNEFNSPLHF. In DNA, the CDR3 is TGTGCCTGGAGTGTGAACGAGTTTAATTCACCCCTCCACTTT.

The chain combines TRBV27 with TRBJ1-6; 10 positions match TRBD1. This CDR3 is 15 amino acids long. From germline, CDR1 is MNHEY and CDR2 SMNVEV (reference sequence). V shed 2 bases and J 9 bases; nucleotides not matched to a gene: 4. As DNA, the CDR3 is TGTGCCAGCAGTTTAAAGGACAGGGGGATTTCACCCCTCCACTTT. Translating gives CASSLKDRGISPLHF.

CDR3 residues: CASSPDRGNSPLHF. CDR3 in DNA: TGTGCCAGCTCACCCGACAGGGGTAATTCACCCCTCCACTTT. The rearrangement uses TRBV18 and TRBJ1-6, with TRBD1 matching 8 bases. Germline V CDR1 and CDR2: KGHSH, LQKENI. Trimming removed 3 bases from V and 6 bases from J; junction bases left unmatched: 1. The CDR3 has 14 amino acids.

The chain carries TRBV5-5 and TRBJ1-6, with D perhaps matching TRBD1 (6 bases). Trimming took off 5 bases at V and 7 bases at J, with 19 bases between the two ends. Germline-derived CDR1 and CDR2 are SGHKS and YYEKEE (reference sequence). The CDR3 covers 16 residues. CDR3 protein: CASSSVRGEKNSPLHF. The CDR3, as DNA: TGTGCCAGCAGTTCAGTCAGGGGAGAAAAGAATTCACCCCTCCACTTT.

CDR3 nucleotides: TGTGCCAGCAGACTCAGCGATACCGGGGAGCTGTTTTTT. Translated: CASRLSDTGELFF. J is TRBJ2-2 and V is TRBV2, with D hard to call. Germline V CDR1 and CDR2: SNHLY, FYNNEI. This CDR3 is 13 amino acids long. V lost 6 bases and J 5 bases, leaving 10 bases between the germline ends. The complete variable domain, with remaining parts taken from reference TRBV2 and TRBJ2-2, reads EPEVTQTPSHQVTQMGQEVILRCVPISNHLYFYWYRQILGQKVEFLVSFYNNEISEKSEIFDDQFSVERPDGSNFTLKIRSTKLEDSAMYFCASRLSDTGELFFGEGSRLTVL.

The chain employs TRBV30 and TRBJ2-7; tentatively, D is TRBD2 (6 bases). Germline V lookup: CDR1 GTSNPN, CDR2 SVGIG (reference sequence). Trimming took off 1 base at V and 3 bases at J, with 10 bases between the two ends. The CDR3 loop spans 13 amino acids. DNA for the CDR3: TGTGCCTGGAGTGCGGGGGTTATCTACGAGCAGTACTTC. This gives the protein CAWSAGVIYEQYF.

The chain employs TRBV4-1 and TRBJ2-2; 7 positions match TRBD2. V was clipped by 5 bases and J by 6 bases; unmatched bases: 6. In germline, CDR1 is MGHRA, CDR2 YSYEKL. The CDR3 loop spans 14 amino acids. DNA for the CDR3: TGCGCCAGCAGCTTCACTAGCGACTCCGGGGAGCTGTTTTTT. Protein: CASSFTSDSGELFF.

This rearrangement joins TRBV29-1 to TRBJ2-7; unclear D gene. Between the trimmed V and J ends, which lost 4 bases and 6 bases, there was a span of 16 bases. In germline, CDR1 is SQVTM, CDR2 ANQGSEA. This CDR3 has 13 amino acids. In DNA, the CDR3 is TGCAGCGTTGTAGAGACTGCCGCCTCCGAGCAGTACTTC. Translating gives CSVVETAASEQYF.

This chain links TRBV29-1 with TRBJ2-2; possibly TRBD2 for D (7 bases). The CDR3 is 16 amino acids. Germline loops: CDR1 SQVTM, CDR2 ANQGSEA. The ends were cut back, 4 bases at V and 0 bases at J, with 15 bases in the middle. CDR3 DNA: TGCAGCGTTGTTTATGGCGGGGGCGCGAACACCGGGGAGCTGTTTTTT. It encodes CSVVYGGGANTGELFF.